This paragraph reports one TCR beta chain. This specimen belongs to a study of cytomegalovirus exposure and HLA in healthy donors. The CDR3 totals 16 residues. Germline V gives CDR1 SGHNT, CDR2 YYREEE (reference sequence). V dropped 4 bases and J dropped 2; count of bases not matched to a gene: 9. Sequencing was performed with immunoSEQ multiplex PCR; in TCRdb, only in-frame clones are kept and a portion is missing. The data show 150,000 or so clones, about 87% seen once. This sequence was found in a woman in her 30s in good health and CMV-seropositive. V and J are TRBV5-4 and TRBJ2-7; TRBD1 agrees at 10 bases. Sequencing used PBMCs. This CDR3 reads CASSGMTGTGAYEQYF. The CDR3 bases are TGTGCCAGCAGCGGGATGACCGGGACAGGGGCCTACGAGCAGTACTTC.